The rows below give T cell receptor beta chains drawn from one sample of a study of Ad26.COV2.S vaccination and SARS-CoV-2 variants. Assay: immunoSEQ multiplex PCR; the TCRdb copy retains only in-frame clones and omits some. This sample has some 350,000 clones, with 85% found just once. Sequenced here: peripheral blood, sampled in a trial of Ad26.COV2.S vaccine versus placebo. These receptors were taken from a person between 18 and 65 years old who received the Ad26.COV2.S COVID-19 vaccine or a placebo. CDR3s include the opening cysteine and the closing phenylalanine or tryptophan. The order of the fields is J gene, V gene, D gene, clone size, CDR3 protein, CDR3 DNA. D genes are given only for firm matches. Rows give clone size only sometimes, using once, few, many, or a class for an expanded clone.

J: TRBJ2-7
V: TRBV5-1
D: NA
size: NA
CDR3: CASSLDRQAPHEQYF
DNA: TGCGCCAGCAGCCTGGACCGACAGGCCCCCCACGAGCAGTACTTC

J: TRBJ1-4
V: TRBV27
D: NA
size: once
CDR3: CASSTRQRGLTNEKLFF
DNA: TGTGCCAGCAGTACACGACAACGGGGTCTAACTAATGAAAAACTGTTTTTT

J: TRBJ2-5
V: TRBV11-2
D: NA
size: NA
CDR3: CASSFQPGGEETQYF
DNA: TGTGCCAGCAGCTTTCAACCTGGGGGTGAAGAGACCCAGTACTTC

J: TRBJ2-3
V: TRBV5-4
D: TRBD2
size: NA
CDR3: CASSSPGAGLGGGDTQYF
DNA: TGTGCCAGCAGCTCACCGGGCGCCGGCCTGGGGGGGGGAGATACGCAGTATTTT

J: TRBJ1-2
V: TRBV18
D: NA
size: NA
CDR3: CASSPGGDGYTF
DNA: TGTGCCAGCTCACCGGGCGGCGATGGCTACACCTTC

J: TRBJ2-1
V: TRBV9
D: NA
size: NA
CDR3: CASSVAFTYNEQFF
DNA: TGTGCCAGCAGCGTAGCTTTCACCTACAATGAGCAGTTCTTC

J: TRBJ1-4
V: TRBV5-1
D: NA
size: few
CDR3: CASSLVTF
DNA: TGCGCCAGCAGCTTGGTTACTTTT

J: TRBJ2-1
V: TRBV11-2
D: NA
size: once
CDR3: CASSLAPFTDNEQFF
DNA: TGTGCCAGCAGCTTAGCACCGTTTACCGACAATGAGCAGTTCTTC

J: TRBJ2-3
V: TRBV7-2
D: NA
size: NA
CDR3: CASSPEAHPDTQYF
DNA: TGTGCCAGCAGCCCCGAAGCCCATCCAGATACGCAGTATTTT

J: TRBJ1-4
V: TRBV10-2
D: NA
size: once
CDR3: CASSDLGEKLFF
DNA: TGCGCCAGCAGTGATCTTGGCGAAAAACTGTTTTTT

J: TRBJ2-7
V: TRBV27
D: TRBD2
size: NA
CDR3: CASSQIGTSDHEQYF
DNA: TGTGCCAGCAGCCAAATTGGGACTAGCGACCACGAGCAGTACTTC

J: TRBJ2-3
V: TRBV6-6
D: NA
size: NA
CDR3: CASLWTGITDTQYF
DNA: TGTGCCAGCCTCTGGACGGGAATCACAGATACGCAGTATTTT

J: TRBJ1-6
V: TRBV5-6
D: NA
size: NA
CDR3: CASSLWGVTSTSPLHF
DNA: TGTGCCAGCAGCTTGTGGGGAGTAACCTCGACTTCACCCCTCCACTTT

J: TRBJ1-1
V: TRBV6-1
D: TRBD1
size: NA
CDR3: CASSGSRGSASTEAFF
DNA: TGTGCCAGCAGTGGCTCCAGGGGGTCGGCGAGCACTGAAGCTTTCTTT

J: TRBJ2-2
V: TRBV5-1
D: NA
size: NA
CDR3: CASSFGDLTNTGELFF
DNA: TGCGCCAGCAGCTTTGGGGACTTGACGAACACCGGGGAGCTGTTTTTT

J: TRBJ2-7
V: TRBV7-2
D: TRBD1
size: NA
CDR3: CASSPRQGRSYEQYF
DNA: TGTGCCAGCAGCCCTCGACAGGGAAGAAGCTACGAGCAGTACTTC

J: TRBJ2-7
V: TRBV5-1
D: NA
size: NA
CDR3: CASSLVGGAPIYEQYF
DNA: TGCGCCAGCAGCTTGGTTGGGGGAGCCCCTATCTACGAGCAGTACTTC

J: TRBJ2-3
V: TRBV5-4
D: TRBD1
size: NA
CDR3: CASSLRQGVDTQYF
DNA: TGTGCCAGCAGCTTACGACAGGGAGTAGATACGCAGTATTTT

J: TRBJ2-7
V: TRBV3-1/TRBV3-2
D: NA
size: few
CDR3: CASSLMTGAYEQYF
DNA: TGTGCCAGCAGCCTTATGACAGGCGCCTACGAGCAGTACTTC

J: TRBJ1-5
V: TRBV19
D: NA
size: NA
CDR3: CASTNARQGHQPQHF
DNA: TGTGCCAGTACTAATGCTAGGCAGGGCCATCAGCCCCAGCATTTT

J: TRBJ1-5
V: TRBV5-1
D: TRBD1
size: once
CDR3: CASSTGNVDQPQHF
DNA: TGCGCCAGCTCGACAGGGAATGTGGATCAGCCCCAGCATTTT

J: TRBJ1-2
V: TRBV4-3
D: NA
size: NA
CDR3: CASSQGRAGANYGYTF
DNA: TGCGCCAGCAGCCAAGGTAGGGCAGGAGCGAACTATGGCTACACCTTC